This TCR beta chain derives from a study of immune evolution from preneoplasia to lung adenocarcinoma. Using immunoSEQ multiplex PCR, the repertoire was profiled, and TCRdb retains in-frame clones only, with some absent. This table holds fewer than 8,500 clones, 65% to 85% found once. The CDR3 spans 12 residues. Deletions cut 4 bases from V and 6 bases from J, with 4 bases between. Germline values: CDR1 LNHDA, CDR2 SQIVND (reference sequence). Whole-study results and caveats: From normal lung to invasive adenocarcinoma, top clone frequencies appeared to decrease.

With regard to this clone: What it recognizes is unknown.

The sequence was collected from a person aged 45 to 69 with lung adenocarcinoma. The sequenced sample consisted of FFPE minimally invasive lung adenocarcinoma tissue. The chain carries TRBV19 and TRBJ1-6; D call uncertain. CDR3 sequence reads: CASSTPNSPLHF. In nucleotides, the CDR3 is TGTGCCAGTAGTACGCCTAATTCACCCCTCCACTTT. The whole variable domain, remainder taken from reference TRBV19 and TRBJ1-6, is DGGITQSPKYLFRKEGQNVTLSCEQNLNHDAMYWYRQDPGQGLRLIYYSQIVNDFQKGDIAEGYSVSREKKESFPLTVTSAQKNPTAFYLCASSTPNSPLHFGNGTRLTVT.